The text below deals with one TCR beta chain. Antigen: not known. Tumor samples were taken before definitive surgery or chemotherapy. This sample is drawn from a study of high-grade serous ovarian cancer treatment subgroups. Study as a whole: Samples averaged approximately 15,000 reads and several thousand unique TCR beta rearrangements.

Study-wide findings and caveats: The analyses considered CDR3 and ignored CDR1 and CDR2. Spatial context was lost because tumors were sequenced in bulk. TCR relatedness rose with neoantigen level and trended with mutation load.

Germline loops: CDR1 LGHNA, CDR2 YNFKEQ. The CDR3 covers 15 residues. TCRdb's copy holds only in-frame clones and misses some; the assay was immunoSEQ multiplex PCR. The repertoire holds around 7,700 clones, with about two thirds as singletons. Sequenced material: tumor tissue. The gene calls are TRBV4-2 and TRBJ2-5, with D possibly being TRBD1 or TRBD2 (6 bases each). Judging by the DNA end, TRBJ2-7 fits better; the J call may be wrong. This receptor was obtained from a human donor with high-grade serous ovarian cancer. CDR3 coding DNA: TGTGCCAGCAGCTTTGGAGGGGGAGAGGGGTACGAGCAGTACTTC. It specifies CASSFGGGEGYEQYF.